The rows below give T cell receptor beta chains drawn from one sample of a study of blood T cells in healthy people across ages. Via MiXCR, TCRdb re-called the 5' RACE reads, giving one row per CDR3 protein. Of approximately 820,000 distinct CDR3 sequences in the sample, approximately 48% were seen once. Sequenced: blood. All receptors come from a man aged 60 to 69 in good health. Both conserved end residues are part of each CDR3. The order of the fields is CDR3 DNA, CDR3 protein, D gene, V gene, clone size, J gene. The D gene is left open where the match is weak. Clone size is given for some rows only: seen once, a few or many times, or a class if the clone is expanded.

TGTGCCAGCAAATCCGGGACAGGGGAGTTCTTC,CASKSGTGEFF,TRBD1,TRBV6-1,.,TRBJ2-1
TGCAGTGCTAGTTATCCCCCCCGGGACAGGGGTACCTACGAGCAGTACTTC,CSASYPPRDRGTYEQYF,TRBD1,TRBV20-1,few,TRBJ2-7
TGCAGCGTTGCACTGGCCCTCGCCAATGAGCAGTTCTTC,CSVALALANEQFF,.,TRBV29-1,few,TRBJ2-1
TGTGCCAGCAGCGTCCGGGCGAACACTGAAGCTTTCTTT,CASSVRANTEAFF,.,TRBV9,.,TRBJ1-1
TGTGCCAGCAGCTCATCCCAACTCTACGAGCAGTACTTC,CASSSSQLYEQYF,.,TRBV7-2,.,TRBJ2-7
TGTGCCAGCAGCCCTGGGTTCGGGCTCCAGAGCTCCTACGAGCAGTACTTC,CASSPGFGLQSSYEQYF,.,TRBV11-2,.,TRBJ2-7
TGTGCCAGCAGCCCACGATACAGTGGGGTAAATGAGCAGTACTTC,CASSPRYSGVNEQYF,.,TRBV3-1,.,TRBJ2-4
TGTGCCAGCAGTTTAAAGGGGGCAGGATCACCCCTCCACTTT,CASSLKGAGSPLHF,TRBD1,TRBV12-3/TRBV12-4,few,TRBJ1-6
TGTGCCAGCAGTGTCGCCCCCGGTGGCTACACCTTC,CASSVAPGGYTF,.,TRBV2,.,TRBJ1-2
TGTGCCAGCAGCCCTCGGACTGGCCTCCAAGAGACCCAGTACTTC,CASSPRTGLQETQYF,.,TRBV6-2/TRBV6-3,.,TRBJ2-5
TGTGCCAGCAGTTTAGGCAGGGATAGCAATCAGCCCCAGCATTTT,CASSLGRDSNQPQHF,.,TRBV12-3/TRBV12-4,.,TRBJ1-5